The 18 T cell receptor beta chains below all came from one sample that was sequenced in a study of cytomegalovirus exposure and HLA in healthy donors. Only in-frame clones appear in the TCRdb table, and some are missing; sequencing was by immunoSEQ multiplex PCR. The profile shows some 310,000 clones, over 75% of them singletons. The sample consisted of PBMCs. These receptor sequences come from a man under 40 in good health and CMV-seronegative.

The chain couples TRBV14 to TRBJ1-1; the D gene is possibly TRBD1 (5 bases). The CDR3 totals 16 residues. Trimming cost V 0 bases and J 0 bases, with 11 bases left between them. Germline V gene data show CDR1 as SGHDN and CDR2 as FVKESK. The CDR3 sequence: CASSQDQGLLNTEAFF. CDR3 DNA: TGTGCCAGCAGCCAAGATCAGGGCCTGTTGAACACTGAAGCTTTCTTT. The full variable domain, in which reference TRBV14 and TRBJ1-1 provide the parts outside the CDR3, is EAGVTQFPSHSVIEKGQTVTLRCDPISGHDNLYWYRRVMGKEIKFLLHFVKESKQDESGMPNNRFLAERTGGTYSTLKVQPAELEDSGVYFCASSQDQGLLNTEAFFGQGTRLTVV.

This rearrangement joins TRBV7-9 to TRBJ1-4, with no clear D. The CDR3 totals 15 residues. The V end lost 5 bases, the J end lost 7 bases, and 17 bases lay between the germline ends. Germline V CDR1 and CDR2: SEHNR, FQNEAQ (reference sequence). This CDR3 reads CASSTEDLAGEKLFF. The CDR3 DNA sequence: TGTGCCAGCAGCACGGAGGACCTGGCGGGTGAAAAACTGTTTTTT.

The V gene is TRBV19, the J gene TRBJ2-3, with 8 bases aligning to TRBD2. CDR1 and CDR2 from the germline V gene are LNHDA and SQIVND (reference sequence). J lost 4 bases, V lost 11 bases, and 5 bases had no gene match. The CDR3 spans 12 residues. The CDR3 DNA sequence: TGTGCCGCCGGGGGGGCCTCAGATACGCAGTATTTT. This sequence encodes CAAGGASDTQYF.

The chain uses TRBV9 and TRBJ2-5; D unclear. This CDR3 region has 15 residues. Trimming took off 0 bases at V and 1 base at J, with 10 bases between the two ends. In germline, CDR1 is SGDLS, CDR2 YYNGEE. Here the CDR3 reads CASSVDYTAQETQYF. The DNA for the CDR3 is TGTGCCAGCAGCGTAGATTATACTGCCCAAGAGACCCAGTACTTC.

The chain links TRBV29-1 to TRBJ2-3; D possibly corresponds to TRBD2 (5 bases). Germline CDR1 and CDR2: SQVTM and ANQGSEA. Trimming left V 7 bases short and J 4 bases short, with 12 bases between. This CDR3 spans 12 amino acids. The CDR3 DNA follows: TGCAGCGGAGGTGAGGGCCCAGATACGCAGTATTTT. Its translation: CSGGEGPDTQYF.

The J gene is TRBJ2-3, the V gene TRBV9, with 7 bases matching TRBD2. This CDR3 contains 14 residues. Per germline, CDR1 SGDLS and CDR2 YYNGEE. Losses at the gene ends were 0 bases for V and 4 bases for J; bases not matched to a gene: 2. The CDR3 sequence is CASSVVGRADTQYF. In DNA, the CDR3 is TGTGCCAGCAGCGTAGTAGGGAGGGCAGATACGCAGTATTTT.

This chain links TRBV5-3 with TRBJ1-6, with TRBD1 identical over 7 bases. TRBV5-3 is an ORF for which the function is uncertain. The CDR3 sequence is 14 residues long. V gave up 4 bases and J gave up 7 bases; unmatched junction bases: 5. As DNA, the CDR3 is TGTGCCAGAAGCCTGACAGGGTACAATTCACCCCTCCACTTT. It specifies CARSLTGYNSPLHF.

The rearrangement links TRBV29-1 to TRBJ2-2; D is unresolved. Trimming took off 4 bases at V and 4 bases at J, with 10 bases between the two ends. Germline assignment: CDR1 SQVTM and CDR2 ANQGSEA. The CDR3 sequence is 13 residues long. The CDR3 sequence: CSVGALPTGELFF. As DNA, the CDR3 is TGCAGCGTTGGGGCCCTACCCACCGGGGAGCTGTTTTTT.

This chain connects TRBV5-1 to TRBJ2-1; 11 bases are shared with TRBD1. Germline V gives CDR1 SGHRS, CDR2 YFSETQ. The CDR3 length is 13 residues. Germline trimming cut 3 bases from V and 9 bases from J; bases unmatched to any gene: 2. The CDR3 sequence: CASSWTGGFEQFF. The CDR3 DNA is TGCGCCAGCAGCTGGACAGGGGGCTTTGAGCAGTTCTTC.

The chain uses TRBV2 and TRBJ1-2; the match to TRBD1 covers 10 bases. The J segment lost 8 bases and the V segment lost 2 bases, leaving 8 bases of the junction unmatched. The CDR3 runs 15 residues. The germline V gene encodes CDR1 SNHLY and CDR2 FYNNEI. The CDR3 nucleotides are TGTGCCAGCAGTGAAAGGGGGGGACAGGGGACGGGCTACACCTTC. It specifies CASSERGGQGTGYTF. The full variable domain, its missing parts supplied by reference TRBV2 and TRBJ1-2, is EPEVTQTPSHQVTQMGQEVILRCVPISNHLYFYWYRQILGQKVEFLVSFYNNEISEKSEIFDDQFSVERPDGSNFTLKIRSTKLEDSAMYFCASSERGGQGTGYTFGSGTRLTVV.

V gene TRBV4-3 combines with J gene TRBJ2-5; tentatively, D is TRBD1 (5 bases). V was clipped by 0 bases and J by 2 bases, with 16 bases between them. CDR3 length: 17 residues. Germline V gene data show CDR1 as LGHNA and CDR2 as YSLEER. CDR3 nucleotide sequence: TGCGCCAGCAGCCAAGATCGACAGTTGGGGCCGCAAGAGACCCAGTACTTC. Translated, it gives CASSQDRQLGPQETQYF.

This clone was counted once. V and J are TRBV19 and TRBJ2-3; D gene ambiguous. The germline CDR1 and CDR2 sequences are LNHDA and SQIVND (reference sequence). The CDR3 has 14 residues. V lost 5 bases, J lost 4 bases, and 13 bases lay in between. Here the CDR3 reads CASSLANPPDTQYF. CDR3 nucleotides: TGTGCCAGTAGTTTGGCCAATCCACCAGATACGCAGTATTTT.

This chain links TRBV5-1 with TRBJ2-2, with 8 positions matching TRBD1. Per the germline V gene, CDR1 is SGHRS and CDR2 is YFSETQ. The CDR3 is 15 residues long. V gave up 5 bases and J gave up 4 bases; unmatched junction bases: 7. The CDR3, as DNA: TGCGCCAGCAGTCCCCAGGGGGCTGGCACCGGGGAGCTGTTTTTT. Residues: CASSPQGAGTGELFF.

The chain combines TRBV6-5 with TRBJ1-3, with D unresolved. Trimming shortened V by 0 bases and J by 0 bases, and 9 bases separated the two germline ends. Germline V gives CDR1 MNHEY, CDR2 SVGAGI. The CDR3 totals 16 residues. The CDR3 bases are TGTGCCAGCAGTTACTCGTTACCGAGCTCTGGAAACACCATATATTTT. Residues: CASSYSLPSSGNTIYF.

This clone was detected once. The chain has TRBV4-1 and TRBJ2-7; D is unresolved. CDR1 is MGHRA and CDR2 is YSYEKL in the germline V gene. CDR3 size: 15 residues. Trimming pared 0 bases from V and 0 bases from J, leaving 9 bases between. The chain's CDR3 is CASSQDTVSSYEQYF. DNA for the CDR3: TGCGCCAGCAGCCAAGACACTGTTAGCTCCTACGAGCAGTACTTC.

V usage is TRBV5-1 and J usage is TRBJ1-1, with 8 bases lining up with TRBD1. From germline, CDR1 is SGHRS and CDR2 YFSETQ. The CDR3 is made up of 17 amino acids. V dropped 4 bases and J dropped 0; count of bases not matched to a gene: 11. The CDR3 sequence: CASSPTGVLLMNTEAFF. The CDR3 DNA is TGCGCCAGCAGCCCGACAGGGGTTTTATTAATGAACACTGAAGCTTTCTTT.

This clone was detected only once. The V call is TRBV5-1, the J call TRBJ2-7; D is unresolved. This CDR3 is built from 13 residues. Germline CDR1 SGHRS, CDR2 YFSETQ. V gave up 0 bases and J gave up 5 bases, with 9 bases separating them. CDR3 nucleotides: TGCGCCAGCAGCTTGGATACCGAGGACGAGCAGTACTTC. Its protein is CASSLDTEDEQYF.

The gene calls are TRBV6-1 and TRBJ2-2; TRBD1 is a possible D gene (6 bases). V gave up 1 base and J gave up 7 bases, with 13 bases separating them. In germline, CDR1 is MNHNS, CDR2 SASEGT. The CDR3 consists of 15 residues. The CDR3: CASSEEKTGHGELFF. The DNA for the CDR3 is TGTGCCAGCAGTGAAGAAAAAACAGGGCACGGGGAGCTGTTTTTT.